This T cell receptor (beta chain) is drawn from a study of control samples from healthy donors and cancer patients. The protocol was immunoSEQ multiplex PCR, while the TCRdb copy is restricted to in-frame clones and leaves out a portion. The sample records roughly 100,000 clones, about 91% being singletons. V was cut by 12 bases and J by 2 bases, with 24 bases left in between. CDR1 KGHDR and CDR2 SFDVKD come from the germline V gene. The CDR3 spans 16 residues. This clone came up a few times. The rearrangement links TRBV24-1 to TRBJ1-1, with D possibly being TRBD1 (5 bases). Sequencing was carried out using blood. The receptor was derived from a woman aged 18-29 years in good health. The CDR3 DNA follows: TGTGCCTCGTTTACCGAGAGTTGGGGGGAAAACACTGAAGCTTTCTTT. This sequence encodes CASFTESWGENTEAFF.